The rows below give T cell receptor beta chains drawn from one sample of a study of shared clonotypes between healthy human individuals. Method: immunoSEQ multiplex PCR; TCRdb's copy keeps in-frame clones and lacks some. Of approximately 700,000 clones listed, around 78% are singletons. Material: memory CD4+ T cells sorted from blood. The receptor source for this set is a woman aged 25 to 39 in good health. Each CDR3 is given with its conserved first and last residue. D genes are given only for firm matches. Size values are once, few and many counts, or a class for expanded clones, and some rows have none.

CDR3 | DNA | V | D | J | size
CASNPDRLLRTQYF | TGTGCCAGCAACCCAGACCGGCTCCTGAGGACCCAGTACTTC | TRBV6-5 | . | TRBJ2-5 | many
CASSQRGLADYNEQFF | TGTGCCAGCAGCCAAAGGGGGCTAGCGGATTACAATGAGCAGTTCTTC | TRBV5-5 | . | TRBJ2-1 | .
CASSLTGGKIDTQYF | TGTGCCAGCAGCCTGACAGGGGGCAAAATAGATACGCAGTATTTT | TRBV9 | TRBD1 | TRBJ2-3 | .
CASSPQQGDTEAFF | TGTGCCAGCTCACCCCAACAGGGGGACACTGAAGCTTTCTTT | TRBV18 | TRBD1 | TRBJ1-1 | .
CASRLAGTDTQYF | TGTGCCAGCCGACTAGCCGGCACAGATACGCAGTATTTT | TRBV5-4 | TRBD2 | TRBJ2-3 | .
CASSGGQSNQPQHF | TGTGCCAGCAGCGGGGGACAGAGCAATCAGCCCCAGCATTTT | TRBV9 | TRBD1 | TRBJ1-5 | .
CASTPSGTGTGNQPQHF | TGTGCCAGCACCCCCTCCGGGACAGGGACGGGCAATCAGCCCCAGCATTTT | TRBV28 | TRBD1 | TRBJ1-5 | .
CASSEAWAPYSNQPQHF | TGTGCCAGCAGTGAAGCGTGGGCACCTTATAGCAATCAGCCCCAGCATTTT | TRBV6-1 | . | TRBJ1-5 | .
CASSLDGSGYEQYF | TGTGCCAGCAGCTTAGACGGGAGCGGCTACGAGCAGTACTTC | TRBV7-9 | . | TRBJ2-7 | .
CASNNRGVNTEAFF | TGCGCCAGCAACAACAGGGGTGTAAACACTGAAGCTTTCTTT | TRBV5-1 | TRBD1 | TRBJ1-1 | .
CASSIDHGGTSGNEQFF | TGTGCCAGTAGTATAGATCATGGTGGGACTAGCGGTAATGAGCAGTTCTTC | TRBV19 | TRBD2 | TRBJ2-1 | .
CASSGPGGETQYF | TGCGCCAGCAGTGGACCGGGAGGCGAGACCCAGTACTTC | TRBV10-2 | TRBD2 | TRBJ2-5 | .
CASSTGLRLYNEQFF | TGTGCCAGCAGCACGGGACTACGGCTCTACAATGAGCAGTTCTTC | TRBV7-6 | TRBD2 | TRBJ2-1 | .
CASSEVAGEGNEQFF | TGTGCCAGCAGTGAGGTAGCGGGAGAGGGGAATGAGCAGTTCTTC | TRBV6-4 | TRBD2 | TRBJ2-1 | few
CASDRNGDEKLFF | TGTGCCTCTGATCGCAACGGGGATGAAAAACTGTTTTTT | TRBV30 | . | TRBJ1-4 | .
CASSQNRGSSYEQYF | TGTGCCAGCAGCCAAAACCGGGGAAGCTCCTACGAGCAGTACTTC | TRBV14 | . | TRBJ2-7 | .
CASSIGLKEETQYF | TGTGCCAGCAGTATAGGACTCAAAGAAGAGACCCAGTACTTC | TRBV25-1 | . | TRBJ2-5 | .
CASSYPPFGGYTF | TGTGCCAGCAGCTATCCACCATTTGGGGGCTACACCTTC | TRBV5-4 | . | TRBJ1-2 | few
CASSLQGTPTGELFF | TGCGCCAGCAGCTTGCAGGGGACACCCACCGGGGAGCTGTTTTTT | TRBV5-1 | . | TRBJ2-2 | .
CASSPPQSDTQYF | TGTGCCAGCAGCCCACCACAGTCCGATACGCAGTATTTT | TRBV11-3 | . | TRBJ2-3 | many
CASSFGTTRNNEQFF | TGTGCCAGCAGCTTCGGGACTACCCGAAACAATGAGCAGTTCTTC | TRBV5-4 | TRBD2 | TRBJ2-1 | .
CASSTHRDSSEGYTF | TGTGCCAGCAGTACCCACCGGGACAGCAGTGAAGGCTACACCTTC | TRBV2 | TRBD1 | TRBJ1-2 | .
CASSTHREDYGYTF | TGTGCCAGCAGTACCCATCGGGAGGACTATGGCTACACCTTC | TRBV25-1 | . | TRBJ1-2 | .
CASSTRTGLSYEQYF | TGTGCCAGCAGCACTCGGACAGGGCTCTCCTACGAGCAGTACTTC | TRBV5-6 | TRBD1 | TRBJ2-7 | .
CASSYPPGKGRRLVQFF | TGTGCCAGCAGTTACCCCCCCGGGAAGGGACGACGACTAGTTCAGTTCTTC | TRBV27 | . | TRBJ2-1 | .
CASSPPGLGATGELFF | TGTGCCAGCAGCCCTCCAGGGTTAGGGGCCACCGGGGAGCTGTTTTTT | TRBV14 | . | TRBJ2-2 | many
CASSLQGRIKDQPQHF | TGTGCCAGCAGTTTACAGGGGCGGATAAAGGATCAGCCCCAGCATTTT | TRBV28 | . | TRBJ1-5 | .
CASSPRIGTLNTEAFF | TGTGCCAGCAGTCCCCGAATAGGGACTTTGAACACTGAAGCTTTCTTT | TRBV27 | . | TRBJ1-1 | .
CASSKGTSGTAGTGELFF | TGTGCCAGCAGCAAAGGAACCAGCGGGACGGCGGGAACCGGGGAGCTGTTTTTT | TRBV21-1 | . | TRBJ2-2 | .
CASSVLTTQSDTQYF | TGTGCCAGCAGTGTTCTCACTACCCAAAGCGATACGCAGTATTTT | TRBV2 | . | TRBJ2-3 | .
CASSLGGVSDPDTYEQYF | TGTGCCAGCAGTTTAGGCGGCGTTTCGGACCCAGACACCTACGAGCAGTACTTC | TRBV28 | . | TRBJ2-7 | few
CASSPQERVQQETQYF | TGTGCCAGCAGCCCACAAGAGCGGGTCCAACAAGAGACCCAGTACTTC | TRBV13 | . | TRBJ2-5 | few
CASSRRGPIRGTEAFF | TGTGCCAGCAGCCGACGTGGACCCATTCGTGGCACTGAAGCTTTCTTT | TRBV28 | . | TRBJ1-1 | many
CSGKKGGGDTEAFF | TGCAGCGGTAAGAAGGGGGGCGGCGACACTGAAGCTTTCTTT | TRBV29-1 | . | TRBJ1-1 | .
CASSRDWNQPQHF | TGTGCCAGCAGCAGGGACTGGAATCAGCCCCAGCATTTT | TRBV27 | . | TRBJ1-5 | .
CASSLAGWQPQHF | TGTGCCAGCAGTTTGGCAGGGTGGCAGCCCCAGCATTTT | TRBV27 | . | TRBJ1-5 | .
CASSDLGQGDTEAFF | TGTGCCAGCAGTGACCTCGGGCAGGGCGACACTGAAGCTTTCTTT | TRBV2 | . | TRBJ1-1 | few
CASSFGQGRGQETQYF | TGTGCCAGCAGCTTTGGACAGGGGAGAGGTCAAGAGACCCAGTACTTC | TRBV5-4 | TRBD1 | TRBJ2-5 | .
CASSYQLHRHLGPYEQYF | TGTGCCAGCAGCTATCAACTACATAGACACCTAGGCCCCTACGAGCAGTACTTC | TRBV11-2 | . | TRBJ2-7 | few
CSARDQGYTF | TGCAGTGCTAGAGATCAGGGCTACACCTTC | TRBV20-1 | . | TRBJ1-2 | .
CASSLRGRERSEAFF | TGTGCCAGCAGTTTACGGGGCCGGGAGAGGTCTGAAGCTTTCTTT | TRBV27 | . | TRBJ1-1 | .
CASSFLTGDYGYTF | TGCGCCAGCAGCTTTCTGACAGGGGACTATGGCTACACCTTC | TRBV5-1 | TRBD1 | TRBJ1-2 | .
CASSLGPSNEQFF | TGTGCCAGCTCACTGGGTCCGAGCAATGAGCAGTTCTTC | TRBV18 | . | TRBJ2-1 | .
CASRQPPSYEQYF | TGTGCCAGCAGACAACCGCCCAGCTACGAGCAGTACTTC | TRBV11-2 | . | TRBJ2-7 | .
CSVASGRVSDEQFF | TGCAGCGTGGCGAGCGGGAGGGTCAGCGATGAGCAGTTCTTC | TRBV29-1 | TRBD2 | TRBJ2-1 | .
CASSPSGTSGGTQYF | TGTGCCAGCAGCCCCTCCGGGACTAGCGGCGGGACGCAGTATTTT | TRBV7-8 | TRBD2 | TRBJ2-3 | .
CASRKDDRRFGYTF | TGTGCCAGCAGGAAAGACGACAGGCGTTTCGGTTACACCTTC | TRBV28 | . | TRBJ1-2 | .
CATSTGQGGRAKNIQYF | TGTGCCACCAGCACGGGACAGGGGGGTAGGGCCAAAAACATTCAGTACTTC | TRBV15 | TRBD1 | TRBJ2-4 | .
CAIGQGGGNEQFF | TGTGCCATCGGACAGGGTGGGGGCAATGAGCAGTTCTTC | TRBV5-8 | TRBD1 | TRBJ2-1 | few
CASSTRETPGQSYGYTF | TGCGCCAGCAGCACGCGGGAGACGCCGGGACAGAGCTATGGCTACACCTTC | TRBV5-1 | TRBD1 | TRBJ1-2 | few
CASSLGTKNIQYF | TGTGCCAGCAGTTTGGGAACCAAAAACATTCAGTACTTC | TRBV27 | . | TRBJ2-4 | .
CASSQEYQAEAFF | TGTGCCAGCAGCCAAGAGTACCAGGCTGAAGCTTTCTTT | TRBV14 | . | TRBJ1-1 | many
CASSQPRPYEQYF | TGCGCCAGCAGTCAACCCAGGCCCTACGAGCAGTACTTC | TRBV23-1 | . | TRBJ2-7 | .
CSVARTGFGSEAFF | TGCAGCGTTGCTAGGACAGGGTTTGGTTCTGAAGCTTTCTTT | TRBV29-1 | TRBD1 | TRBJ1-1 | once
CASSKQGFGYTF | TGTGCCAGCAGCAAACAGGGGTTTGGCTACACCTTC | TRBV11-2 | TRBD1 | TRBJ1-2 | .
CSVSLGGPDQPQHF | TGCAGCGTTTCTCTTGGGGGACCCGATCAGCCCCAGCATTTT | TRBV29-1 | . | TRBJ1-5 | few
CASSLSGTTYNEQFF | TGTGCCAGCAGCCTGAGCGGGACTACCTACAATGAGCAGTTCTTC | TRBV7-9 | TRBD2 | TRBJ2-1 | .
CASSLDRVSGNTIYF | TGTGCCAGCAGCTTAGACAGGGTCTCCGGAAACACCATATATTTT | TRBV11-2 | . | TRBJ1-3 | .
CASRELDEVYAFF | TGTGCCAGCAGGGAACTAGATGAGGTTTATGCGTTCTTC | TRBV2 | . | TRBJ2-1 | few